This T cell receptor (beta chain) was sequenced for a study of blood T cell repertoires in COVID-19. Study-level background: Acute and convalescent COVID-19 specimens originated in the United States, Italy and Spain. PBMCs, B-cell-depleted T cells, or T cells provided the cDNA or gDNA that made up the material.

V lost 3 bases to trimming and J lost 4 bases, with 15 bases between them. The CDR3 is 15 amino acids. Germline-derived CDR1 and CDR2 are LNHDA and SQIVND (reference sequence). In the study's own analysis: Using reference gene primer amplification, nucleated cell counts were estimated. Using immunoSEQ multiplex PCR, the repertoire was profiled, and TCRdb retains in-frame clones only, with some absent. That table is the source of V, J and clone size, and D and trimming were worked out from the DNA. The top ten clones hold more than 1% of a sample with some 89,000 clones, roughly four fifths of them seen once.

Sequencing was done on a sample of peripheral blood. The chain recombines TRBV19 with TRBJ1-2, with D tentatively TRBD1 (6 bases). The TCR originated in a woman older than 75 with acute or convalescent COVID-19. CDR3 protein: CASSIVRTAPYGYTF. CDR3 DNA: TGTGCCAGTAGTATCGTCAGGACAGCACCCTATGGCTACACCTTC.